Sequencing of this TCR beta chain was carried out in a study of T cell changes during pregnancy in multiple sclerosis. Some clones are missing from TCRdb's copy, which holds only in-frame ones; the method was immunoSEQ multiplex PCR. The sample yields roughly 40,000 clones, about 89% seen once. Unmatched junction bases numbered 8, after V lost 8 bases and J lost 4 bases. This CDR3 region has 15 residues. Germline assignment: CDR1 SEHNR and CDR2 FQNEAQ (reference sequence). The TCR was taken from a female donor with multiple sclerosis, enrolled in a pregnancy study. The chain couples TRBV7-9 to TRBJ2-3; TRBD2 aligns across 11 bases. Sequenced here: CD4+ T cells from peripheral blood mononuclear cells, sampled in the first trimester of pregnancy. CDR3 DNA sequence: TGTGCCAGCGGGACTAGCGGAGGAGGCGCAGATACGCAGTATTTT. Translation gives CASGTSGGGADTQYF. The full variable domain, with the rest looked up from reference TRBV7-9 and TRBJ2-3, is DTGVSQNPRHKITKRGQNVTFRCDPISEHNRLYWYRQTLGQGPEFLTYFQNEAQLEKSRLLSDRFSAERPKGSFSTLEIQRTEQGDSAMYLCASGTSGGGADTQYFGPGTRLTVL.